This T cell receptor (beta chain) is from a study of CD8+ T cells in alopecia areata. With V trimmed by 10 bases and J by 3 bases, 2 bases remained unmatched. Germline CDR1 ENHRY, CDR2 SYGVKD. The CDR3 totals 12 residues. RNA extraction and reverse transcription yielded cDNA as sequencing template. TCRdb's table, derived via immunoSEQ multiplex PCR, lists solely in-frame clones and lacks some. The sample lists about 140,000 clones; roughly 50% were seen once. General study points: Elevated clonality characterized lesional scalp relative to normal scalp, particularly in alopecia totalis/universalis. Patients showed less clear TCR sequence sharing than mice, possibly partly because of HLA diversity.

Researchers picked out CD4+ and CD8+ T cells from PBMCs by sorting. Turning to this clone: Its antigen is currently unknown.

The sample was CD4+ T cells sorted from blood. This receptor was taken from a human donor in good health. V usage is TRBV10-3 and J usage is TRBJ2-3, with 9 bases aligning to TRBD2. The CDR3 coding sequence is TGTGCCACTAGCGGGACTACAGATACGCAGTATTTT. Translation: CATSGTTDTQYF.